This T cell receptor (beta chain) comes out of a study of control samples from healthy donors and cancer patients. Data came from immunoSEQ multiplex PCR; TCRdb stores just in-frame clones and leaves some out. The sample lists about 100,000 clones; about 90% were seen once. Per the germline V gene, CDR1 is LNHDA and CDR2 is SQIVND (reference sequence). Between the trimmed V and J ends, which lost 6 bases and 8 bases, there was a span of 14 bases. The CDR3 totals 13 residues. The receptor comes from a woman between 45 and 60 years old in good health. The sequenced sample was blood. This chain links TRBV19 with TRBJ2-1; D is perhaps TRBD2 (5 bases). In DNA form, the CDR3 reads TGTGCCAGTAGCGGGGTCCACCACGATGAGCAGTTCTTC. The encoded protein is CASSGVHHDEQFF.